This T cell receptor beta chain appears in the sequencing data of a study of regulatory T cells in long-lasting Graves disease. Germline CDR1 reads MNHEY; CDR2 reads SMNVEV (reference sequence). The V and J ends lost 8 bases and 7 bases, in that order; junction bases with no gene match: 3. CDR3 length: 13 amino acids. Indicated time point: newly diagnosed GD, antithyroid drugs for less than 3 months. PBMC-extracted RNA yielded the TCR library. Study results and caveats: Small numbers of samples may have cut accuracy.

This clonotype was recorded a few times. Its antigen remains unknown. Libraries of TCR beta came from iRepertoire HTBI primers plus Arm-PCR of CDR3 regions. TCRdb independently ran MiXCR on the multiplex PCR reads; one entry per CDR3 protein. The table records about 540,000 distinct CDR3 sequences, approximately 15% of them present only once. Another study also made use of these data, one on T cells in Graves' hyperthyroidism and ophthalmopathy. As that report states: Uncontrolled infection, other autoimmune disease, pregnancy or lactation led to exclusion. The HTBI primer set drove a first-round RT-PCR of the TCR CDR3. With a median lead of approximately 6.4 months before onset, the model predicted ophthalmopathy.

The clonotype originates from a man between 25 and 39 years old with Graves disease. The starting material was peripheral blood mononuclear cells (PBMCs), obtained at new diagnosis, from a patient treated with antithyroid drugs. This chain links TRBV27 with TRBJ1-6, with TRBD1 matching 9 bases. The CDR3 nucleotides are TGTGCCAGCGGGACAGGGTTAAATTCACCCCTCCACTTT. This codes for CASGTGLNSPLHF.